The 6 T cell receptor beta chains given below trace back to one sample, sequenced in a study of cytomegalovirus exposure and HLA in healthy donors. Primers for the PCR totalled 60 Vbeta and 13 Jbeta. Repertoires were generated with immunoSEQ multiplex PCR, while TCRdb's copy carries only in-frame clones and drops some. The data contain over 150,000 clones, around 80% of them seen just once; the ten biggest clones take up less than 5%. The sample comprised PBMCs. These receptors were taken from a male donor in good health and CMV-seronegative.

This clone was seen once. V gene TRBV14 combines with J gene TRBJ1-1; D possibly corresponds to TRBD1 (6 bases). From germline, CDR1 is SGHDN and CDR2 FVKESK. V shed 2 bases and J shed 8 bases, with 15 bases lying between them. The CDR3 runs 14 residues. The CDR3 here is CASSQQGHSGEAFF. CDR3 nucleotides: TGTGCCAGCAGCCAACAGGGGCATTCTGGGGAAGCTTTCTTT. The whole variable domain, filled in from reference TRBV14 and TRBJ1-1, reads EAGVTQFPSHSVIEKGQTVTLRCDPISGHDNLYWYRRVMGKEIKFLLHFVKESKQDESGMPNNRFLAERTGGTYSTLKVQPAELEDSGVYFCASSQQGHSGEAFFGQGTRLTVV.

This clone was counted only a few times. This sequence joins TRBV27 and TRBJ1-2; 7 bases are a match to TRBD1. CDR1 is MNHEY and CDR2 is SMNVEV in the germline V gene (reference sequence). V shed 2 bases and J 4 bases; nucleotides not matched to a gene: 7. The CDR3 length is 15 residues. The CDR3 loop reads CASSLDRAPAYGYTF. The DNA of the CDR3 is TGTGCCAGCAGTTTAGACAGGGCGCCCGCCTATGGCTACACCTTC.

This clone was detected only once. The chain uses TRBV10-3 and TRBJ1-3, with TRBD1 identical over 7 bases. The CDR3 consists of 14 residues. The V and J ends lost 6 bases and 0 bases, in that order; junction bases with no gene match: 2. Germline lookup yields CDR1 ENHRY and CDR2 SYGVKD. The CDR3 DNA reads as TGTGCCATCAGACCAGGGGGCTCTGGAAACACCATATATTTT. Amino acid sequence: CAIRPGGSGNTIYF.

This rearrangement joins TRBV30 to TRBJ2-5, with D possibly being TRBD2 (5 bases). This CDR3 is built from 14 residues. Deletions cut 5 bases from V and 5 bases from J, with 18 bases between. Germline V CDR1 and CDR2: GTSNPN, SVGIG (reference sequence). CDR3 protein: CAWGPPAGGETQYF. In DNA, the CDR3 is TGTGCCTGGGGTCCCCCGGCCGGCGGGGAGACCCAGTACTTC. The entire variable domain, with the rest obtained from reference TRBV30 and TRBJ2-5, is as follows: SQTIHQWPATLVQPVGSPLSLECTVEGTSNPNLYWYRQAAGRGLQLLFYSVGIGQISSEVPQNLSASRPQDRQFILSSKKLLLSDSGFYLCAWGPPAGGETQYFGPGTRLLVL.

V is TRBV19 and J is TRBJ2-7; 8 bases fit TRBD2. V shed 2 bases and J 4 bases; nucleotides not matched to a gene: 7. Germline values: CDR1 LNHDA, CDR2 SQIVND (reference sequence). The CDR3 length is 15 residues. The CDR3 protein is CASSISGGGRYEQYF. CDR3 DNA: TGTGCCAGTAGTATATCTGGGGGCGGGAGGTACGAGCAGTACTTC.

This clone has only one observation. This chain uses TRBV7-9 with TRBJ1-1, with 9 bases fitting TRBD1. Looked up from germline, CDR1 is SEHNR and CDR2 is FQNEAQ (reference sequence). V was clipped by 5 bases and J by 4 bases; unmatched bases: 5. This CDR3 comprises 14 residues. Here the CDR3 DNA reads TGTGCCAGCAGCCGGACAGGGGAGGCCACTGAAGCTTTCTTT. Protein sequence: CASSRTGEATEAFF.